This TCR beta chain came from a study of CD8 T cells in Susac syndrome. With respect to this clonotype: Compared with germline, one end of the junction differs, possibly owing to a read error.

In germline, CDR1 is LNHDA, CDR2 SQIVND (reference sequence). The CDR3 runs 14 residues. When the RNA was reverse transcribed, random hexamers were used with an input of about 0.45 to 1 ug. TCRdb re-analysed the immunoSEQ multiplex PCR reads in MiXCR, keeping a single row per CDR3 protein. The repertoire includes about 89,000 distinct CDR3 sequences, around 93% of them detected once, and approximately 0.31% sits in the top ten. The TCR comes from a human donor in good health. The sample comprised CD8+ T cells from PBMCs. The chain combines TRBV19 with TRBJ1-3, with D unresolved. The CDR3 bases are TGTGCCAGTAGTATCGCAAACTCTGAAAACACCATATATTTT. Its protein is CASSIANSENTIYF. Complete variable domain (other parts from reference TRBV19 and TRBJ1-3): DGGITQSPKYLFRKEGQNVTLSCEQNLNHDAMYWYRQDPGQGLRLIYYSQIVNDFQKGDIAEGYSVSREKKESFPLTVTSAQKNPTAFYLCASSIANSENTIYFGEGSWLTVV.